Listed here are 7 T cell receptor beta chains from one sample, sequenced in a study of cytomegalovirus exposure and HLA in healthy donors. The PCR used 60 Vbeta and 13 Jbeta primers. Measured with immunoSEQ multiplex PCR; TCRdb has only the in-frame clones, and not every one. The table for this sample gives 100,000 to 150,000 clones. The sample comprised PBMCs. Every receptor here comes from a man aged 18 to 29 in good health and CMV-seronegative.

This sequence joins TRBV21-1 and TRBJ2-1; TRBD1 is the table's D call, not checked against the DNA. TRBV21-1 is shown as a pseudogene. The CDR3 loop spans 11 amino acids. The CDR3 spells CASSPLQGEFF. The CDR3 DNA is TGTGCCAGCAGCCCCCTGCAGGGCGAGTTCTTC.

This rearrangement joins TRBV7-2 to TRBJ2-1; 7 bases are a match to TRBD1. Germline V gene lookup returns CDR1 SGHTA and CDR2 FQGNSA. V trimming: 3 bases; J trimming: 12 bases; junction bases outside the gene matches: 14. The CDR3 extends over 15 amino acids. The CDR3 sequence is CASSFRDSSVIGQFF. Written as DNA, the CDR3 is TGTGCCAGCAGCTTCCGGGACAGTTCTGTCATCGGGCAGTTCTTC.

V gene TRBV7-9 combines with J gene TRBJ2-5, with 9 bases that match TRBD2. The germline V gene encodes CDR1 SEHNR and CDR2 FQNEAQ (reference sequence). CDR3 length: 16 amino acids. V lost 4 bases to trimming and J lost 0 bases; unmatched junction nucleotides: 6. Written as DNA, the CDR3 is TGTGCCAGCAGCTACCGCGGGGGGGCGTACCAAGAGACCCAGTACTTC. Translated, it gives CASSYRGGAYQETQYF. The full variable domain, in which reference TRBV7-9 and TRBJ2-5 provide the parts outside the CDR3, is DTGVSQNPRHKITKRGQNVTFRCDPISEHNRLYWYRQTLGQGPEFLTYFQNEAQLEKSRLLSDRFSAERPKGSFSTLEIQRTEQGDSAMYLCASSYRGGAYQETQYFGPGTRLLVL.

The chain is built from TRBV14 and TRBJ1-4; TRBD1 might be the D (6 bases). Germline CDR1 and CDR2: SGHDN and FVKESK. Trimming took off 5 bases at V and 3 bases at J, with 10 bases between the two ends. The CDR3 totals 14 residues. The CDR3 is CASSTGISNEKLFF. The CDR3 DNA sequence: TGTGCCAGCAGCACAGGGATCTCTAATGAAAAACTGTTTTTT.

This rearrangement joins TRBV2 to TRBJ1-1, with a tentative D call TRBD1 (6 bases). CDR3 length: 15 amino acids. CDR1 is SNHLY, CDR2 FYNNEI, per germline. Between the trimmed V and J ends, which lost 2 bases and 5 bases, there was a span of 15 bases. CDR3 sequence: CASSEFTQGGTEAFF. As DNA, the CDR3 is TGTGCCAGCAGTGAATTTACACAGGGTGGGACTGAAGCTTTCTTT.

The V and J genes are TRBV18 and TRBJ2-7; 14 bases align to TRBD2. The CDR3 runs to 16 residues. The germline CDR1 and CDR2 sequences are KGHSH and LQKENI. Trimming removed 3 bases from V and 5 bases from J; junction bases left unmatched: 6. This CDR3 reads CASSPGTSGSSNEQYF. The CDR3 DNA sequence: TGTGCCAGCTCACCCGGGACTAGCGGGAGTAGCAACGAGCAGTACTTC.

This chain links TRBV7-8 with TRBJ1-3; D gene unclear. CDR1 is SGHVS, CDR2 FQNEAQ, per germline. Trimming took 1 base from V and 0 from J, leaving 10 bases between them. CDR3 length: 16 residues. This chain's CDR3 is CASSLVPWSSGNTIYF. CDR3 nucleotide sequence: TGTGCCAGCAGCTTAGTGCCGTGGAGCTCTGGAAACACCATATATTTT.